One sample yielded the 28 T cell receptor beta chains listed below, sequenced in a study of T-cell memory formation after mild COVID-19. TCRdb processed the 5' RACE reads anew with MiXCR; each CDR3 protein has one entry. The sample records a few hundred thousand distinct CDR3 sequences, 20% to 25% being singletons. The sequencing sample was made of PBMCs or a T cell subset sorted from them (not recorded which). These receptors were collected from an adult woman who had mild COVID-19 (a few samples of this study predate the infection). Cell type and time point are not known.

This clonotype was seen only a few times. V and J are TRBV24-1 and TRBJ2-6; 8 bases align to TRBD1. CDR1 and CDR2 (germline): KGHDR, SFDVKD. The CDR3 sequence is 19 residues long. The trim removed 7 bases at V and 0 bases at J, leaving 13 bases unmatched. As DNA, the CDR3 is TGTGCCACCAGCTCCGGCCGGGACAGGTACTACTCTGGGGCCAACGTCCTGACTTTC. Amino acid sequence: CATSSGRDRYYSGANVLTF.

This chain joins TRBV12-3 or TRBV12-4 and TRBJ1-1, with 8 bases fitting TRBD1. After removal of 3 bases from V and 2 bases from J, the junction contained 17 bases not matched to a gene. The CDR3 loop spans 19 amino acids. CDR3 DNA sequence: TGTGCCAGCAGTTTTGGGTTTGGGACAGGAGGAAGCGGCAACACTGAAGCTTTCTTT. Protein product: CASSFGFGTGGSGNTEAFF.

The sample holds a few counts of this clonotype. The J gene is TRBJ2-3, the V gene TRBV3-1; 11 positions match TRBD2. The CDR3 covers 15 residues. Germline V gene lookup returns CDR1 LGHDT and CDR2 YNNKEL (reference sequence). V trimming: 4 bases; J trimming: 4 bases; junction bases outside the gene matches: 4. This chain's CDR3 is CASSLSGGAPDTQYF. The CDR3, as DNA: TGTGCCAGCAGCCTTAGCGGGGGGGCCCCAGATACGCAGTATTTT.

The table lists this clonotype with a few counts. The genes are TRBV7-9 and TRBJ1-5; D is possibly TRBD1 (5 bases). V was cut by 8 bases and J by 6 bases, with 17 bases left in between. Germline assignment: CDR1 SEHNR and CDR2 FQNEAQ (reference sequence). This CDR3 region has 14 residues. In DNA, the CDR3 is TGTGCCAGCGGGGGGTCGAGGGCAGGTCAGCCCCAGCATTTT. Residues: CASGGSRAGQPQHF.

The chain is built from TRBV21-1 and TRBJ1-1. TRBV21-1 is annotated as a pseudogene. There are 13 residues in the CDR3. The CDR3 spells CASSKVRCTEAFF. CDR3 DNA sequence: TGTGCCAGCAGCAAGGTCCGGTGCACTGAAGCTTTCTTT.

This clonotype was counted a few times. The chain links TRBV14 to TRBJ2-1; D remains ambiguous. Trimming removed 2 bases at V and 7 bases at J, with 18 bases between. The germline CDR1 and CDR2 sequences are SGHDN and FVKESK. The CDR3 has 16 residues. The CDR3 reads CASSQQPIKVGNEQFF. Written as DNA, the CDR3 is TGTGCCAGCAGCCAACAACCTATCAAGGTGGGGAATGAGCAGTTCTTC.

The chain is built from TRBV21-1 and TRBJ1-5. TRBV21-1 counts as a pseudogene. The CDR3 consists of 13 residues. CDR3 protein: CASSKGSHQPQHF. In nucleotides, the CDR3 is TGTGCCAGCAGCAAAGGAAGCCATCAGCCCCAGCATTTT.

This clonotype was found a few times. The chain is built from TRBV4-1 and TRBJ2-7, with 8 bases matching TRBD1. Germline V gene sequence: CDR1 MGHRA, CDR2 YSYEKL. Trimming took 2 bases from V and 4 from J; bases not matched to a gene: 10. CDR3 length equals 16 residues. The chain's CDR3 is CASSQSPGTGTYEQYF. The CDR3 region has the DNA TGCGCCAGCAGCCAAAGCCCGGGGACAGGAACATACGAGCAGTACTTC.

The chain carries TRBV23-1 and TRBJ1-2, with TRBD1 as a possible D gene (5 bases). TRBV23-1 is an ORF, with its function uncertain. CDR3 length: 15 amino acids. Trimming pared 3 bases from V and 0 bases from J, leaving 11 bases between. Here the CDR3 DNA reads TGCGCCAGCAGTCATGGGCAGGGACCTAACTATGGCTACACCTTC. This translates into CASSHGQGPNYGYTF.

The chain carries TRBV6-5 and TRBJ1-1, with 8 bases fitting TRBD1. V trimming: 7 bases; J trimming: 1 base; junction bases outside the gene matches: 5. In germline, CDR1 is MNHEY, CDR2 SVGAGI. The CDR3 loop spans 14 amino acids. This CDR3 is CASTQGARNTEAFF. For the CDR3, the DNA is TGTGCCAGCACTCAGGGGGCAAGGAACACTGAAGCTTTCTTT.

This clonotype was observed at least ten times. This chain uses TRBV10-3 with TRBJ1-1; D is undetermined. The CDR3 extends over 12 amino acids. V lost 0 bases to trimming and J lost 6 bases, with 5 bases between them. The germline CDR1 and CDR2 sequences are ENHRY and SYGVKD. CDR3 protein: CAISESPPEAFF. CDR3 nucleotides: TGTGCCATCAGTGAGTCTCCCCCTGAAGCTTTCTTT.

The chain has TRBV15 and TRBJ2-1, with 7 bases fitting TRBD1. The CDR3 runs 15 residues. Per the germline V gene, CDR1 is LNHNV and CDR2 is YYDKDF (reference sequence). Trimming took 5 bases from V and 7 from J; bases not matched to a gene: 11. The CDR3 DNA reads TGTGCCACCAGCCTGACAAGGGGGCCAGAGAATGAGCAGTTCTTC. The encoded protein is CATSLTRGPENEQFF.

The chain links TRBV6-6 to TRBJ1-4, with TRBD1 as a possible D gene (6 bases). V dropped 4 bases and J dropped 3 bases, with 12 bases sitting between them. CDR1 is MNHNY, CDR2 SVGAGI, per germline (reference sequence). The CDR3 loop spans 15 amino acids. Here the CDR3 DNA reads TGTGCCAGCAGTTCGTACAGGGAGGCTAATGAAAAACTGTTTTTT. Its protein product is CASSSYREANEKLFF.

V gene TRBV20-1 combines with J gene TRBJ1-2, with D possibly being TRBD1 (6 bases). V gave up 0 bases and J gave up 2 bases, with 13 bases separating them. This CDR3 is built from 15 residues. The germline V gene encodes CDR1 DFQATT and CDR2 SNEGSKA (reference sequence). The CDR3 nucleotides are TGCAGTGCTAGAGATTGGGGGGCCCTCAACTATGGCTACACCTTC. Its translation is CSARDWGALNYGYTF.

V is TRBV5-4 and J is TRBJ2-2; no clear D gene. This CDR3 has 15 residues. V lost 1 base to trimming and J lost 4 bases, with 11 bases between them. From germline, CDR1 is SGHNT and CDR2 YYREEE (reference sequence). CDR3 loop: CASSLKTTTTGELFF. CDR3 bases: TGTGCCAGCAGCTTGAAAACCACCACCACCGGGGAGCTGTTTTTT.

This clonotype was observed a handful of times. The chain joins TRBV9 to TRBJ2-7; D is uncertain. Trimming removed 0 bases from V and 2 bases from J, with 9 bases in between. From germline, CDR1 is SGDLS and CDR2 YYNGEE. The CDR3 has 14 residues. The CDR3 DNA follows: TGTGCCAGCAGCGTAGAGTCGGCCGCCTACGAGCAGTACTTC. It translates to CASSVESAAYEQYF.

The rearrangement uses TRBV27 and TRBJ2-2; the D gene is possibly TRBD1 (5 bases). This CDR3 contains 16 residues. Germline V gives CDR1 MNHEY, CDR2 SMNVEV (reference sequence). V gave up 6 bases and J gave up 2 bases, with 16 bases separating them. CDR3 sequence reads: CASRSVGAGNTGELFF. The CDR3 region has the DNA TGTGCCAGCAGATCGGTAGGGGCAGGTAACACCGGGGAGCTGTTTTTT.

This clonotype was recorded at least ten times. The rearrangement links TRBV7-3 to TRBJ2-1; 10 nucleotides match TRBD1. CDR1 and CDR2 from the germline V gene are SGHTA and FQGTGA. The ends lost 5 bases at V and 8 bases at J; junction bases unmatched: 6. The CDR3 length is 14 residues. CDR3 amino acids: CASSPGTGAHEQFF. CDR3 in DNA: TGTGCCAGCAGCCCCGGGACAGGGGCCCATGAGCAGTTCTTC.

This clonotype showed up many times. CDR3 residues: CASSYSTRDILLYEQYF. CDR3 sequence (DNA): TGTGCCAGCAGTTACTCGACGCGGGATATTCTTCTGTACGAGCAGTACTTC. The chain carries TRBV6-5 and TRBJ2-7; D may be TRBD2 (6 bases). Trimming removed 0 bases at V and 4 bases at J, with 19 bases between. CDR1 MNHEY and CDR2 SVGAGI come from the germline V gene. This CDR3 is 17 amino acids long.

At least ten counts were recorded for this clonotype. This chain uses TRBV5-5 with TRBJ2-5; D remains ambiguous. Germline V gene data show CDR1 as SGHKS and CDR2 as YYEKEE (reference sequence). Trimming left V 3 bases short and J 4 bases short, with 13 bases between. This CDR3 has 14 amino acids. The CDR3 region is CASSSAIAGETQYF. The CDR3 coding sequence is TGTGCCAGCAGCTCCGCGATAGCCGGAGAGACCCAGTACTTC.

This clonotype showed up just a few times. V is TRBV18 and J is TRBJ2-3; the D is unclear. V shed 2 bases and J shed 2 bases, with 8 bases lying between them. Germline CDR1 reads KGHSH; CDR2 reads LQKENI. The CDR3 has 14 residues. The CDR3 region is CASSPLKDTDTQYF. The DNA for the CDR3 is TGTGCCAGCTCACCATTGAAGGACACAGATACGCAGTATTTT.

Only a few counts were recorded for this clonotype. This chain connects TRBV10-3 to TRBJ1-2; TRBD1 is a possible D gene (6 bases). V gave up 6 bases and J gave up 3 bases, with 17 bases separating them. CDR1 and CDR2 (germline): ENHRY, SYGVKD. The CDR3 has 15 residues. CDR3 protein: CAISGRGAGHYGYTF. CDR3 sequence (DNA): TGTGCCATCAGCGGACGGGGGGCCGGGCACTATGGCTACACCTTC.

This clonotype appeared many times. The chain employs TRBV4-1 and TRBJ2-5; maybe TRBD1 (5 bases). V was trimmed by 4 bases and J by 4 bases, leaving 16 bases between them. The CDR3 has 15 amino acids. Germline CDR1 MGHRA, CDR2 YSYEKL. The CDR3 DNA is TGCGCCAGCAGCCCTGGGGCGGCTAACCGAGAGACCCAGTACTTC. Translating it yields CASSPGAANRETQYF.

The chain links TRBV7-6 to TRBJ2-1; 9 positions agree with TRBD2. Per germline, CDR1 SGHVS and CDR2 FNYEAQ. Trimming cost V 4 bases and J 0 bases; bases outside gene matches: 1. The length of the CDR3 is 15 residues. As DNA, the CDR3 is TGTGCCAGCAGCTCGACTAGCGGCTCCTACAATGAGCAGTTCTTC. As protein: CASSSTSGSYNEQFF.

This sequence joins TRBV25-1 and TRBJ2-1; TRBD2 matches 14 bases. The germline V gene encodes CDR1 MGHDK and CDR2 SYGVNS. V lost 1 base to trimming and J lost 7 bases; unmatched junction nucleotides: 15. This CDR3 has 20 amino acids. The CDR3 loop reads CASSEWGKPGLAGVGNEQFF. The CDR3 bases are TGTGCCAGCAGTGAATGGGGGAAACCGGGACTAGCGGGAGTGGGGAATGAGCAGTTCTTC. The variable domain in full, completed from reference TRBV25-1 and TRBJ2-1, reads EADIYQTPRYLVIGTGKKITLECSQTMGHDKMYWYQQDPGMELHLIHYSYGVNSTEKGDLSSESTVSRIRTEHFPLTLESARPSHTSQYLCASSEWGKPGLAGVGNEQFFGPGTRLTVL.

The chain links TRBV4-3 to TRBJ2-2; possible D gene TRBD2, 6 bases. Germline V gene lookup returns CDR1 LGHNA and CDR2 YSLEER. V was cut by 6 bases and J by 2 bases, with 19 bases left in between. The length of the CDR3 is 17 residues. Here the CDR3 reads CASRRALGTANTGELFF. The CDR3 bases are TGCGCCAGCAGGCGCGCCCTTGGGACTGCTAACACCGGGGAGCTGTTTTTT.

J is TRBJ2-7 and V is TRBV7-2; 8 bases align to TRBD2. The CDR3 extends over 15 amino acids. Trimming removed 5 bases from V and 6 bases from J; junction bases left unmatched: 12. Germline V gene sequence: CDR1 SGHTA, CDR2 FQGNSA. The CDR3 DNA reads TGTGCCAGCAGCCTCCCGGGACTAGTTATATCCGAGCAGTACTTC. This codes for CASSLPGLVISEQYF. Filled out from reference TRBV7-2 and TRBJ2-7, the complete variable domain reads GAGVSQSPSNKVTEKGKDVELRCDPISGHTALYWYRQSLGQGLEFLIYFQGNSAPDKSGLPSDRFSAERTGGSVSTLTIQRTQQEDSAVYLCASSLPGLVISEQYFGPGTRLTVT.

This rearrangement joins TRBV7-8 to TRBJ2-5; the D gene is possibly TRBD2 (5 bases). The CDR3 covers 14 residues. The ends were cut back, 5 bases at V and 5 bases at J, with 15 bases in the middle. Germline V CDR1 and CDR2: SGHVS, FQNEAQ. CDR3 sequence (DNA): TGTGCCAGCAGCCTACTAGTCGGTGGGGAGACCCAGTACTTC. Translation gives CASSLLVGGETQYF.